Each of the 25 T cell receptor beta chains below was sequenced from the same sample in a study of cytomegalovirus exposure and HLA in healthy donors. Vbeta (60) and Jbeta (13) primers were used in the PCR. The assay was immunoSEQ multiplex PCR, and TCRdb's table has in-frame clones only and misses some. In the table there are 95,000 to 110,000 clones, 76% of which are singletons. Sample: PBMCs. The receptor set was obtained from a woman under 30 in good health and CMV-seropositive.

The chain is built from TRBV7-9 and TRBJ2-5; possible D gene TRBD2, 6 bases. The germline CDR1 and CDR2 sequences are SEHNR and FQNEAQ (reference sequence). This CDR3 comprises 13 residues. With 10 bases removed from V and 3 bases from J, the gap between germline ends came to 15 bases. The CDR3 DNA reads TGTGCCATCGACCGGGACTCCAAAGAGACCCAGTACTTC. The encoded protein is CAIDRDSKETQYF.

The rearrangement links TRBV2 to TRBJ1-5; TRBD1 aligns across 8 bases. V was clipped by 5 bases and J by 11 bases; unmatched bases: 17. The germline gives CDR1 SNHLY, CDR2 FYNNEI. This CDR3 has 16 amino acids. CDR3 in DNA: TGTGCCAGCAGTAAGACAGGGGTAGGTCGAGTTGGGGCCCAGCATTTT. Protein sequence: CASSKTGVGRVGAQHF. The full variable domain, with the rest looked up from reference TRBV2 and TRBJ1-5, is EPEVTQTPSHQVTQMGQEVILRCVPISNHLYFYWYRQILGQKVEFLVSFYNNEISEKSEIFDDQFSVERPDGSNFTLKIRSTKLEDSAMYFCASSKTGVGRVGAQHFGDGTRLSIL.

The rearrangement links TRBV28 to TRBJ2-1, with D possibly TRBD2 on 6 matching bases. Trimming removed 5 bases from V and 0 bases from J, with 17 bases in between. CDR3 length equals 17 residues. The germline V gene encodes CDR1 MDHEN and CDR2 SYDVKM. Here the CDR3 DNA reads TGTGCCAGCAGTCCTTGGCGACTGACTAGCTCCTACAATGAGCAGTTCTTC. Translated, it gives CASSPWRLTSSYNEQFF.

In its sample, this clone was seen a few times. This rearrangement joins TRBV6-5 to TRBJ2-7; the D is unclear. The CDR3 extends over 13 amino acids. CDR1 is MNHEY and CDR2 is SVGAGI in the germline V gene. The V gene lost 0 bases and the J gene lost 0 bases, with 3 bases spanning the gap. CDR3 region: CASSYSHSYEQYF. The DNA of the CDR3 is TGTGCCAGCAGTTACTCCCACTCCTACGAGCAGTACTTC.

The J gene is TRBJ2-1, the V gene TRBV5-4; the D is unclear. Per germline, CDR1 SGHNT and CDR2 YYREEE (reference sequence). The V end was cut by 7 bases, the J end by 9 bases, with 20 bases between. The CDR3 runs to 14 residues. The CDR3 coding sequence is TGTGCCAGCTCCAGCAGCGCCCCTAATGGTGAGCAGTTCTTC. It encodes CASSSSAPNGEQFF.

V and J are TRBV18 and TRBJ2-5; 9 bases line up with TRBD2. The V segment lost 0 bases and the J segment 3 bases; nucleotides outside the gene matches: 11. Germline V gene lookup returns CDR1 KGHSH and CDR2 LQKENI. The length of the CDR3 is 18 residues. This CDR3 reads CASSPPSLSSGMKETQYF. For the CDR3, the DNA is TGTGCCAGCTCACCACCGAGTTTGTCTAGCGGGATGAAAGAGACCCAGTACTTC.

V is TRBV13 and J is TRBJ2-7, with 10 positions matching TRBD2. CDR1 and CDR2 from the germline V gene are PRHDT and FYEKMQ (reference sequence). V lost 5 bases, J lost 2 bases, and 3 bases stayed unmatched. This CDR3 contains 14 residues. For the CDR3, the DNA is TGTGCCAGCAGCCCTAGCGGGAGCCCCTACGAGCAGTACTTC. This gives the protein CASSPSGSPYEQYF.

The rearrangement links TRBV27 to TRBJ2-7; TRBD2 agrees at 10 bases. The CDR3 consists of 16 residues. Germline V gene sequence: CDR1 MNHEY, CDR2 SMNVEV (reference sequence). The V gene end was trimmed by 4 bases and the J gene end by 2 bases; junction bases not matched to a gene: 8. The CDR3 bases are TGTGCCAGCAGTTCGCGGGGTAGCGGGAGGCCCTACGAGCAGTACTTC. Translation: CASSSRGSGRPYEQYF.

CDR3 protein: CASSLDGQGAYGYTF. CDR3 DNA sequence: TGTGCCAGCAGCTTAGACGGACAGGGGGCTTATGGCTACACCTTC. The chain is built from TRBV11-2 and TRBJ1-2, with 11 bases that match TRBD1. The trim removed 0 bases at V and 5 bases at J, leaving 2 bases unmatched. Germline lookup yields CDR1 SGHAT and CDR2 FQNNGV. This CDR3 is built from 15 residues. The complete variable domain, with remaining parts taken from reference TRBV11-2 and TRBJ1-2, reads EAGVAQSPRYKIIEKRQSVAFWCNPISGHATLYWYQQILGQGPKLLIQFQNNGVVDDSQLPKDRFSAERLKGVDSTLKIQPAKLEDSAVYLCASSLDGQGAYGYTFGSGTRLTVV.

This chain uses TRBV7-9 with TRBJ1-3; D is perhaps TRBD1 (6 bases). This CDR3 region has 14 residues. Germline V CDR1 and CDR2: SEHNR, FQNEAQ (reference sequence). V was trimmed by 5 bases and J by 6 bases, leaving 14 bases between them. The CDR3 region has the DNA TGTGCCAGCAGCGCCAAGGGGGTAGTAAACACCATATATTTT. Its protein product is CASSAKGVVNTIYF. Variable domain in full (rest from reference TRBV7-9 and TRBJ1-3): DTGVSQNPRHKITKRGQNVTFRCDPISEHNRLYWYRQTLGQGPEFLTYFQNEAQLEKSRLLSDRFSAERPKGSFSTLEIQRTEQGDSAMYLCASSAKGVVNTIYFGEGSWLTVV.

CDR3 DNA: TGTGCCAGCAGCCAGGTAGCGGGACTTTCTATCAATGAGCAGTTCTTC. Amino acids: CASSQVAGLSINEQFF. V usage is TRBV4-2 and J usage is TRBJ2-1, with 8 bases that match TRBD2. With V trimmed by 3 bases and J by 6 bases, 10 bases remained unmatched. The CDR3 covers 16 residues. The germline V gene encodes CDR1 LGHNA and CDR2 YNFKEQ.

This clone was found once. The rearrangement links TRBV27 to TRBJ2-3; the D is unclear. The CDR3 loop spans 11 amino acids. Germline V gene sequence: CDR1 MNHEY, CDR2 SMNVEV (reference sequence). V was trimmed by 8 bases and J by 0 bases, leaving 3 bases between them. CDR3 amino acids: CASQSTDTQYF. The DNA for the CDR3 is TGTGCCAGCCAAAGCACAGATACGCAGTATTTT.

The CDR3: CASSRLAGEGFQETQYF. In DNA, the CDR3 is TGTGCCAGCAGCCGACTAGCGGGAGAGGGGTTCCAAGAGACCCAGTACTTC. The chain couples TRBV13 to TRBJ2-5, with 12 bases aligning to TRBD2. V lost 5 bases and J lost 1; bases outside the gene matches: 8. Germline assignment: CDR1 PRHDT and CDR2 FYEKMQ (reference sequence). The CDR3 length is 17 residues.

Here the CDR3 reads CSWGGYQETQYF. CDR3 coding DNA: TGCAGCTGGGGGGGGTACCAAGAGACCCAGTACTTC. The chain links TRBV29-1 to TRBJ2-5; 7 nucleotides align to TRBD2. Germline lookup yields CDR1 SQVTM and CDR2 ANQGSEA. V was clipped by 8 bases and J by 0 bases; unmatched bases: 3. The length of the CDR3 is 12 residues. The whole variable domain, filled in from reference TRBV29-1 and TRBJ2-5, reads SAVISQKPSRDICQRGTSLTIQCQVDSQVTMMFWYRQQPGQSLTLIATANQGSEATYESGFVIDKFPISRPNLTFSTLTVSNMSPEDSSIYLCSWGGYQETQYFGPGTRLLVL.

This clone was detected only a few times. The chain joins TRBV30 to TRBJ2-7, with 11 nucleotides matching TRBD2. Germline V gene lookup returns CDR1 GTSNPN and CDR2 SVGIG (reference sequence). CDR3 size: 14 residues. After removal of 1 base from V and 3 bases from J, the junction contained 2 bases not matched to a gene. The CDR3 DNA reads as TGTGCCTGGAGTGATACTAGCGGGAGCTACGAGCAGTACTTC. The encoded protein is CAWSDTSGSYEQYF.

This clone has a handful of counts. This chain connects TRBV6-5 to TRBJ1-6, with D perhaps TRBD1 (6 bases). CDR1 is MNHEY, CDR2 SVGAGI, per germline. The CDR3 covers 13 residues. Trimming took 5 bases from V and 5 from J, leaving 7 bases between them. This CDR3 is CASSRDNNSPLHF. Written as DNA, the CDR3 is TGTGCCAGCAGTCGGGACAATAATTCACCCCTCCACTTT.

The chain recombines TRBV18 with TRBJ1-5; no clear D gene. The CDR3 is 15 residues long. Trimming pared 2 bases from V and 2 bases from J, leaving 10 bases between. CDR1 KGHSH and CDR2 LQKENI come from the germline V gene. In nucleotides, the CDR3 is TGTGCCAGCTCACCAGACTCCAATCGCAATCAGCCCCAGCATTTT. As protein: CASSPDSNRNQPQHF.

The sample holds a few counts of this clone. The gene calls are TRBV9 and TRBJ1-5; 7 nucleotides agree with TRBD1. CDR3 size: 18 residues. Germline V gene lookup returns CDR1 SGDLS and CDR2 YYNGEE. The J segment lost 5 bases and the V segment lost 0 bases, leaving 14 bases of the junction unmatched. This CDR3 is CASSVEGWSRGADQPQHF. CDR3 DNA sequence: TGTGCCAGCAGCGTAGAAGGATGGAGCAGGGGGGCCGATCAGCCCCAGCATTTT.

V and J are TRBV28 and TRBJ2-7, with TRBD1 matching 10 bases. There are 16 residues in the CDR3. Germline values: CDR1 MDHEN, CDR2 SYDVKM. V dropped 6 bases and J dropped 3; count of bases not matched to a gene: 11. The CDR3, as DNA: TGTGCCAGCAGCTCCCTCGACGGGACAGGGGACTACGAGCAGTACTTC. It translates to CASSSLDGTGDYEQYF.

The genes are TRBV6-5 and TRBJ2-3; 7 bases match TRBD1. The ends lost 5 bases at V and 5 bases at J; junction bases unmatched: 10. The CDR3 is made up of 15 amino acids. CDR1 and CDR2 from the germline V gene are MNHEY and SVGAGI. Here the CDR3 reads CASSTPQGPIDTQYF. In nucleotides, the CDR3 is TGTGCCAGCAGTACTCCACAGGGGCCAATAGATACGCAGTATTTT.

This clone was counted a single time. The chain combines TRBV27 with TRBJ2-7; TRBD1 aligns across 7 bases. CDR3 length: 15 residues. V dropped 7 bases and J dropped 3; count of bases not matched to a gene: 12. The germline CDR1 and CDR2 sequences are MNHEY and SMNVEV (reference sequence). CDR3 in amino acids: CASTAPGQRNYEQYF. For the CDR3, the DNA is TGTGCCAGCACAGCACCGGGACAGAGAAACTACGAGCAGTACTTC.

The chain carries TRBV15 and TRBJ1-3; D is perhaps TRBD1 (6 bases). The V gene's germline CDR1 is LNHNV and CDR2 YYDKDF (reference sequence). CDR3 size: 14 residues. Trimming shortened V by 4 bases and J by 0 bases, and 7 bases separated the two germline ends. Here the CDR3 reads CATSTGDSGNTIYF. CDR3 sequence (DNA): TGTGCCACCAGCACAGGGGACTCTGGAAACACCATATATTTT.

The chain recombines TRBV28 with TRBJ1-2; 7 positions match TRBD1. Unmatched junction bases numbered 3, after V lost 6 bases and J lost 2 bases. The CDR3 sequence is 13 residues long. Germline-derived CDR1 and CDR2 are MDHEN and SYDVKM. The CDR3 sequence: CASRQGQNYGYTF. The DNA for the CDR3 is TGTGCCAGCAGGCAGGGACAGAACTATGGCTACACCTTC.

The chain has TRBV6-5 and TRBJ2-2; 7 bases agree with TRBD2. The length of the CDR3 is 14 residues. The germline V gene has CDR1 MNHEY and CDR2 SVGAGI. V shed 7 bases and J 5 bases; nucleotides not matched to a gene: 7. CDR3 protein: CASIPWGGTGELFF. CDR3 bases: TGTGCCAGCATACCATGGGGGGGAACCGGGGAGCTGTTTTTT.

In nucleotides, the CDR3 is TGTGCCAGCTCAAGACAGGGTAATGAAAAACTGTTTTTT. Its translation is CASSRQGNEKLFF. The chain is built from TRBV18 and TRBJ1-4, with 7 bases lining up with TRBD1. CDR1 KGHSH and CDR2 LQKENI come from the germline V gene. This CDR3 contains 13 residues. J lost 4 bases, V lost 5 bases, and 1 base had no gene match.